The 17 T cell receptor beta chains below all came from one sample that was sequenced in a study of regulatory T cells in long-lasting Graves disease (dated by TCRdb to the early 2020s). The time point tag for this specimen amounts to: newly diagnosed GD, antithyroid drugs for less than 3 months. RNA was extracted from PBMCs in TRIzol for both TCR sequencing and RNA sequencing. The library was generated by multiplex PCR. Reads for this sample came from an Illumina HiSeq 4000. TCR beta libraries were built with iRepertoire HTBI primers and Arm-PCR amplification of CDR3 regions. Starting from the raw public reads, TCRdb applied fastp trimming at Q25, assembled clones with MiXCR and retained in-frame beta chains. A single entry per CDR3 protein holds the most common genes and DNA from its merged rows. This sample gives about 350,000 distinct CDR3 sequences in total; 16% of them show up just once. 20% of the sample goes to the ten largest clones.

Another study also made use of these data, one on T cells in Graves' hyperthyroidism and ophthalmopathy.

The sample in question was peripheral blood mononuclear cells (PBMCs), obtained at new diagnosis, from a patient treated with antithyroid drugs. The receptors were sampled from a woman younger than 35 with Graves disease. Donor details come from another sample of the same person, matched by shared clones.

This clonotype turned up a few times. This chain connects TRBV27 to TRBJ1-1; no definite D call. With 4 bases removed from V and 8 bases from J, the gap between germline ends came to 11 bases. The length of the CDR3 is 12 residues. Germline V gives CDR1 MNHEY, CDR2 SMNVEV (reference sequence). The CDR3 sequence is CASSSGSLEAFF. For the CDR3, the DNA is TGTGCCAGCAGTTCAGGATCCCTCGAAGCTTTCTTT.

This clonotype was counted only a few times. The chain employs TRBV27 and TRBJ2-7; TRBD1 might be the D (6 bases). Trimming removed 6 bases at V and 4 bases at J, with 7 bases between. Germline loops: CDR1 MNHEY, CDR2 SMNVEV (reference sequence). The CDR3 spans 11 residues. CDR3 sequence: CASRRGYEQYF. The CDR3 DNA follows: TGTGCCAGCAGGAGGGGGTACGAGCAGTACTTC.

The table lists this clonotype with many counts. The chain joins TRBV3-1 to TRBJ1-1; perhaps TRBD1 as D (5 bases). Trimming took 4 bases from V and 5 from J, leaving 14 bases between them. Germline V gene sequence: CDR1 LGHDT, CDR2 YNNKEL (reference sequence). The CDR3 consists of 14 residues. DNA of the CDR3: TGTGCCAGCAGCCGGGGGGGGGTGGAGACTGAAGCTTTCTTT. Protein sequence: CASSRGGVETEAFF.

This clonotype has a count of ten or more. CDR3 residues: CASSLYQGAQNEQFF. The DNA for the CDR3 is TGTGCCAGCAGCTTATATCAGGGGGCGCAGAATGAGCAGTTCTTC. The chain carries TRBV7-3 and TRBJ2-1, with 8 positions matching TRBD1. The CDR3 consists of 15 residues. Germline values: CDR1 SGHTA, CDR2 FQGTGA. J gave up 7 bases and V 2 bases, and 7 bases lay outside the gene matches.

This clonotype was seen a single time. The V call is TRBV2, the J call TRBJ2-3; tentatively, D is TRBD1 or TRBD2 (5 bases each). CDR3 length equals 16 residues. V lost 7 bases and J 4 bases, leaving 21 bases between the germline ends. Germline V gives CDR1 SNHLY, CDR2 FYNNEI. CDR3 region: CASTYVGKGNSDTQYF. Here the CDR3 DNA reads TGTGCCAGCACTTATGTCGGGAAGGGGAATTCAGATACGCAGTATTTT.

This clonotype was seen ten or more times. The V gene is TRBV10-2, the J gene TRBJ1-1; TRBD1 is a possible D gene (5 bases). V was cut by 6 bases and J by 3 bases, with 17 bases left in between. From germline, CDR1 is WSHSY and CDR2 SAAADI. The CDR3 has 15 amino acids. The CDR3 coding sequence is TGCGCCAGCAGAGGCTCACGACAGAGATACACTGAAGCTTTCTTT. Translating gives CASRGSRQRYTEAFF.

The CDR3 nucleotides are TGCAGTGTGTCCCGGGGGACGCAGTATTTT. This encodes CSVSRGTQYF. The J gene is TRBJ2-3, the V gene TRBV20-1, with D perhaps TRBD2 (6 bases). The V gene lost 7 bases and the J gene lost 9 bases, with 11 bases spanning the gap. CDR1 DFQATT and CDR2 SNEGSKA come from the germline V gene (reference sequence). This CDR3 spans 10 amino acids.

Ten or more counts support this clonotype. The CDR3 DNA is TGTGCCAGCAGTGACCCCGGGACTAGCCAAGAGACCCAGTACTTC. Its protein is CASSDPGTSQETQYF. The chain recombines TRBV2 with TRBJ2-5; 8 positions match TRBD2. V shed 3 bases and J 1 base; nucleotides not matched to a gene: 4. The V gene's germline CDR1 is SNHLY and CDR2 FYNNEI. The CDR3 extends over 15 amino acids.

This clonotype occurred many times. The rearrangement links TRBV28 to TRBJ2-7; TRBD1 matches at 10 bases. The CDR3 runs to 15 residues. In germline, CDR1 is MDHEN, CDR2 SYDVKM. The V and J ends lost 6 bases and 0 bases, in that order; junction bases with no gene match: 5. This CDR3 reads CASRTGQGTSYEQYF. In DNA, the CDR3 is TGTGCCAGCAGGACGGGACAGGGGACCTCCTACGAGCAGTACTTC. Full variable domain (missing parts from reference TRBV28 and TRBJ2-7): DVKVTQSSRYLVKRTGEKVFLECVQDMDHENMFWYRQDPGLGLRLIYFSYDVKMKEKGDIPEGYSVSREKKERFSLILESASTNQTSMYLCASRTGQGTSYEQYFGPGTRLTVT.

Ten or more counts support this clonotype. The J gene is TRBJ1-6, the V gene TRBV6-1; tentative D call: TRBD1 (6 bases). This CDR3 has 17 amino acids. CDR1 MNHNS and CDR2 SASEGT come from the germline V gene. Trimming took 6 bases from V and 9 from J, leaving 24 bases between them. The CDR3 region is CASRLAGAKTTGSPLHF. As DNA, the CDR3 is TGTGCCAGCAGGTTGGCAGGGGCCAAAACCACGGGTTCACCCCTCCACTTT.

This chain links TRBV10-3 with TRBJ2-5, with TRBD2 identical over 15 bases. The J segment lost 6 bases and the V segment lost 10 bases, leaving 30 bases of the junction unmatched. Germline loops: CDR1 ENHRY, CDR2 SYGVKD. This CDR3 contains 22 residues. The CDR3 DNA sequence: TGTGCCACCCTCCCCGGGACAGGGGGCGCCGGGACTAGCGGGAGGAGCGGCCAGACCCAGTACTTC. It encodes CATLPGTGGAGTSGRSGQTQYF.

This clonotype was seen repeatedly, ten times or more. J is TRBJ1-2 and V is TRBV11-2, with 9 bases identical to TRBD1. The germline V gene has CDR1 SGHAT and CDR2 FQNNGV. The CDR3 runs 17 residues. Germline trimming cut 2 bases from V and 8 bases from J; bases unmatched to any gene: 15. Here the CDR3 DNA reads TGTGCCAGCAGCTTAAGGGGACAGGGCGTTCACTTCGACGGCTACACCTTC. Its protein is CASSLRGQGVHFDGYTF.

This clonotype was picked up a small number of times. For the CDR3, the DNA is TGCAGTGCAACGGGACAGGGAAAACTGGGGGACTATGGCTACACCTTC. It translates to CSATGQGKLGDYGYTF. The gene calls are TRBV20-1 and TRBJ1-2; 9 nucleotides agree with TRBD1. From germline, CDR1 is DFQATT and CDR2 SNEGSKA (reference sequence). This CDR3 is 16 amino acids long. V gave up 6 bases and J gave up 3 bases; unmatched junction bases: 14.

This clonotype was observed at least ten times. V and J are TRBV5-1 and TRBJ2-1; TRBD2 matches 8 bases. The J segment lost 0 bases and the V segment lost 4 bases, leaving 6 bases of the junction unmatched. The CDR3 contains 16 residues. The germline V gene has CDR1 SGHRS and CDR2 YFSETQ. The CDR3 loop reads CASSQRSGSSYNEQFF. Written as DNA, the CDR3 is TGCGCCAGCAGCCAAAGAAGCGGGAGCTCCTACAATGAGCAGTTCTTC.

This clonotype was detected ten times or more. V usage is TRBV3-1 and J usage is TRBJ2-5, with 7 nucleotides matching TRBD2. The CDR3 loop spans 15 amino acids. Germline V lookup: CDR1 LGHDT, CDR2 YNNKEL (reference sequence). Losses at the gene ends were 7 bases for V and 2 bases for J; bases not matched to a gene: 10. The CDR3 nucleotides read TGTGCCAGCACCCTAAAGCGGGGACTTCAAGAGACCCAGTACTTC. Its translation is CASTLKRGLQETQYF.

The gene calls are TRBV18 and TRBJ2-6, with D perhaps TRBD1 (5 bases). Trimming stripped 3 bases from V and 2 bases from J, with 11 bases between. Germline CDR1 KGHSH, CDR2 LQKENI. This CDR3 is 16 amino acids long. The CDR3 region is CASSPTGVAGANVLTF. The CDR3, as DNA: TGTGCCAGCTCACCTACAGGAGTCGCTGGGGCCAACGTCCTGACTTTC.

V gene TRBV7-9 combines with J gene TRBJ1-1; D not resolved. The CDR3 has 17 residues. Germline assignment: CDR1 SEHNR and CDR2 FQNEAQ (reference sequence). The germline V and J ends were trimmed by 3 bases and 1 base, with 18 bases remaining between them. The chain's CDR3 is CASSFDPGFSQNTEAFF. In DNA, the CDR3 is TGTGCCAGCAGCTTTGACCCGGGTTTTTCGCAGAACACTGAAGCTTTCTTT.